The sequence of this TCR beta chain was determined in a study of T cell responses to AZD1222 COVID-19 vaccine. Profiled with immunoSEQ multiplex PCR; TCRdb holds only in-frame clones, not every one. This table holds about 140,000 clones, roughly 88% found once. The sample holds a few counts of this clone. Its specificity is unknown. This CDR3 has 15 residues. CDR1 and CDR2 from the germline V gene are SGHRS and YFSETQ. J lost 1 base, V lost 4 bases, and 6 bases had no gene match. Notes on the study in general: Repertoire sampling was restricted to post-peak T cell response timepoints. The donors showed a predominance of white British ancestry and of females, with possible underestimation of clonal diversity. At study baseline, merely several AZD1222 recipients were seropositive.

The sequencing used peripheral blood, collected 28 days after the second AZD1222 dose. V usage is TRBV5-1 and J usage is TRBJ1-1, with 8 bases that match TRBD1. The TCR originated in an adult who received the AZD1222 COVID-19 vaccine. As DNA, the CDR3 is TGCGCCAGCAGCAGAATGGGACAGGAGAACACTGAAGCTTTCTTT. Translated, it gives CASSRMGQENTEAFF.